This T cell receptor (beta chain) appears in the sequencing data of a study of control samples from healthy donors and cancer patients. The data were produced by immunoSEQ multiplex PCR, yet TCRdb's version contains in-frame clones alone and is incomplete. The sample lists about 130,000 clones, under 95% seen once, with 1.7% in the top ten. The V end lost 3 bases, the J end lost 3 bases, and 18 bases lay between the germline ends. Germline lookup yields CDR1 DFQATT and CDR2 SNEGSKA (reference sequence). The CDR3 totals 15 residues. The chain combines TRBV20-1 with TRBJ2-7; D uncertain. Material: PBMCs. The clonotype originates from a man aged 45-65 years with head and neck cancer. For the CDR3, the DNA is TGCAGTGCTAGTGGACCCCTTTCGTCTAGCTACGAGCAGTACTTC. Translating it yields CSASGPLSSSYEQYF.